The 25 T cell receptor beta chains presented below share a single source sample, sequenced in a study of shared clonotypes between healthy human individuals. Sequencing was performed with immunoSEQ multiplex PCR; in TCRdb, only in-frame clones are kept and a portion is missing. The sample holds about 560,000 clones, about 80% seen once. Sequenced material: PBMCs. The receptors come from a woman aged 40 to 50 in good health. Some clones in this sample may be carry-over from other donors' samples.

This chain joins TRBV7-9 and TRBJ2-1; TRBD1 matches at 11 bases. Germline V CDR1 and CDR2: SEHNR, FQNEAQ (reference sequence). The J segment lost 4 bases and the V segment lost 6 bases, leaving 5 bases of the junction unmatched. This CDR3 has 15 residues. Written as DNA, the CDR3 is TGTGCCAGCAGTGGGGGACAGGGGGTATACAATGAGCAGTTCTTC. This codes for CASSGGQGVYNEQFF.

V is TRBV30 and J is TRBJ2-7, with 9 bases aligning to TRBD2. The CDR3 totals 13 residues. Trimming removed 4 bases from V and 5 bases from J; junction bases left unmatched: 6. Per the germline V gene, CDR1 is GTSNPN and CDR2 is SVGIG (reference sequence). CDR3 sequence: CAWKRGRANEQYF. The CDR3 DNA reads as TGTGCCTGGAAACGCGGGAGGGCCAACGAGCAGTACTTC.

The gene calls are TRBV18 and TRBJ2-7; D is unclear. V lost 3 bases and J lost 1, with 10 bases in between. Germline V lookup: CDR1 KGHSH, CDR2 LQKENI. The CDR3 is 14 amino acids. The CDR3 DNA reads TGTGCCAGCTCACCCCCCGGCTGGTCCTACGAGCAGTACTTC. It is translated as CASSPPGWSYEQYF.

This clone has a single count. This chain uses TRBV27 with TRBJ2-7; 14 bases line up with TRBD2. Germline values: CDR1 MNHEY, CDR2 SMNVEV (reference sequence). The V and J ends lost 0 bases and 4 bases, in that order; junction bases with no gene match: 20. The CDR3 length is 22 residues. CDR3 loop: CASSLSGLPRTSGRLPRYEQYF. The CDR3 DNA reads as TGTGCCAGCAGTTTATCAGGACTACCGAGGACTAGCGGGAGGCTCCCGCGGTACGAGCAGTACTTC.

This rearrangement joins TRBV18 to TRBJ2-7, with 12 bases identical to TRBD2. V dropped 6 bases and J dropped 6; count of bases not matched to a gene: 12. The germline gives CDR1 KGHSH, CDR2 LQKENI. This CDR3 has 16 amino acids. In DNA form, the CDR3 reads TGTGCCAGCTCCCCGGGACTAGCGGGCGGCAGGTCCGAGCAGTACTTC. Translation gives CASSPGLAGGRSEQYF.

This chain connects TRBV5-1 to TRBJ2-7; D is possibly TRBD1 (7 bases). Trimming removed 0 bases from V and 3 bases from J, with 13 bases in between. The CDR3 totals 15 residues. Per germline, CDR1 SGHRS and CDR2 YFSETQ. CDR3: CASSLAGGQHYEQYF. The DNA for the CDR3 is TGCGCCAGCAGCTTGGCCGGGGGACAGCACTACGAGCAGTACTTC.

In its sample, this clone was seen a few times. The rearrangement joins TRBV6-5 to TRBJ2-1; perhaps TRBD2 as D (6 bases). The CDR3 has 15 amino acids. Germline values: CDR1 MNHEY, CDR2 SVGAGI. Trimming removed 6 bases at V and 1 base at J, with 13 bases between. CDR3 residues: CASRSGTRSYNEQFF. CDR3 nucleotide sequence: TGTGCCAGCAGATCCGGGACTCGATCCTACAATGAGCAGTTCTTC.

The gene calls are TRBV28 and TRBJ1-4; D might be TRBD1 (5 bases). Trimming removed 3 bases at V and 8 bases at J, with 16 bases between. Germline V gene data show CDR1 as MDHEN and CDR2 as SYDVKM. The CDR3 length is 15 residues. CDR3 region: CASSFPYRKEEKLFF. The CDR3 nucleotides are TGTGCCAGCAGTTTCCCCTACAGGAAGGAGGAAAAACTGTTTTTT.

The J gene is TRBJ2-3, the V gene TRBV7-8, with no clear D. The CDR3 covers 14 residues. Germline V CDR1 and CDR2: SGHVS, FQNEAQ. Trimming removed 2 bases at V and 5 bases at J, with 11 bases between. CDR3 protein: CASSLILEIDTQYF. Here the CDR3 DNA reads TGTGCCAGCAGCTTAATTCTGGAGATAGATACGCAGTATTTT.

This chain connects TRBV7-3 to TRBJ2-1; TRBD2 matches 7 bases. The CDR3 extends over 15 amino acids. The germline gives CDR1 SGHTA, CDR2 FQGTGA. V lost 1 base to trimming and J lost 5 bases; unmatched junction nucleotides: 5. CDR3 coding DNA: TGTGCCAGCAGCTTAAGGGCTAGCGGAAACAATGAGCAGTTCTTC. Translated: CASSLRASGNNEQFF.

The CDR3 protein is CASSLSSGVGLGYTF. The CDR3 nucleotides are TGTGCCAGCAGCTTGAGTAGTGGTGTAGGGCTTGGCTACACCTTC. The rearrangement uses TRBV7-8 and TRBJ1-2; D ambiguous. The V end was cut by 3 bases, the J end by 7 bases, with 18 bases between. The CDR3 loop spans 15 amino acids. Germline assignment: CDR1 SGHVS and CDR2 FQNEAQ.

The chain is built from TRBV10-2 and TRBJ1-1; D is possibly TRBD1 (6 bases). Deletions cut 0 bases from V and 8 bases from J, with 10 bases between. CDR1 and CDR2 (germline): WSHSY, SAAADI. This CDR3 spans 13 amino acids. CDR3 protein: CASSESRGGEAFF. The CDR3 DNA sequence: TGCGCCAGCAGTGAGTCGAGAGGGGGGGAAGCTTTCTTT.

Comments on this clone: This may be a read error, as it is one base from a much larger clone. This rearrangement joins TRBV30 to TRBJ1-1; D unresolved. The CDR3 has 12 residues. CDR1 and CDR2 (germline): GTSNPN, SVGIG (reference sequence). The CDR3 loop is CAWSLPVPEDFF. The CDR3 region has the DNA TGTGCCTGGAGCCTCCCTGTGCCTGAAGATTTCTTT.

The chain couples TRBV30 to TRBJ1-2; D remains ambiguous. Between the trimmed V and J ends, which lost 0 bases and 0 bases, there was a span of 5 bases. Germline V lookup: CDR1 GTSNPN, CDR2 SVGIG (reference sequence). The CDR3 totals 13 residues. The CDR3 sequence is CAWSVPPNYGYTF. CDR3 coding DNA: TGTGCCTGGAGTGTACCCCCTAACTATGGCTACACCTTC.

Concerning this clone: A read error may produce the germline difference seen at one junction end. The CDR3 is CASSERGRNTGELSF. CDR3 nucleotide sequence: TGTGCCAGCAGTGAAAGGGGGCGAAACACCGGGGAGCTGTCTTTT. The chain carries TRBV25-1 and TRBJ2-2, with TRBD1 matching 7 bases. The CDR3 sequence is 15 residues long. CDR1 and CDR2 from the germline V gene are MGHDK and SYGVNS.

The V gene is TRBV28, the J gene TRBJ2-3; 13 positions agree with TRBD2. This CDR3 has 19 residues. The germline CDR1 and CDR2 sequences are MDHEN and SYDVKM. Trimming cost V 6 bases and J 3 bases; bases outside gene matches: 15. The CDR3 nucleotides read TGTGCCAGCAGCCAACCAACCGGGACTAGCGGGATTTTGACAGATACGCAGTATTTT. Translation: CASSQPTGTSGILTDTQYF.

CDR3 DNA: TGTGCCAGCTTCTCCGGGACAGACTATGGCTACACCTTC. Translating gives CASFSGTDYGYTF. The V and J genes are TRBV28 and TRBJ1-2, with 7 bases identical to TRBD1. The CDR3 contains 13 residues. Germline loops: CDR1 MDHEN, CDR2 SYDVKM. V was clipped by 8 bases and J by 3 bases; unmatched bases: 6.

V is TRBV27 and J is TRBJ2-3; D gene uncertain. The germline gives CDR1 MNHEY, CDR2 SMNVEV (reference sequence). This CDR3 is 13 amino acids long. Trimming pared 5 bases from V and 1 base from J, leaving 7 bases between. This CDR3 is CASSHPRTDTQYF. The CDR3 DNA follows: TGTGCCAGCAGTCACCCCCGCACAGATACGCAGTATTTT.

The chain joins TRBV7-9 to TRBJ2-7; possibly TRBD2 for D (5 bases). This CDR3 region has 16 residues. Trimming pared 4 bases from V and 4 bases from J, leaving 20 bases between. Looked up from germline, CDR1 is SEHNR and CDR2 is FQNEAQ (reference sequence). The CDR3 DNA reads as TGTGCCAGCAGCTCACTGACTACATCGACGACTTACGAGCAGTACTTC. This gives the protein CASSSLTTSTTYEQYF.

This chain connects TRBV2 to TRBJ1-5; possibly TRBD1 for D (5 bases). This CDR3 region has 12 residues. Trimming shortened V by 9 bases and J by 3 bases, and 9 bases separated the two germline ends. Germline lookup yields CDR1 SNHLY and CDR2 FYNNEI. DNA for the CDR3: TGTGCCAGTGGGGGGTACAATCAGCCCCAGCATTTT. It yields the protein CASGGYNQPQHF.

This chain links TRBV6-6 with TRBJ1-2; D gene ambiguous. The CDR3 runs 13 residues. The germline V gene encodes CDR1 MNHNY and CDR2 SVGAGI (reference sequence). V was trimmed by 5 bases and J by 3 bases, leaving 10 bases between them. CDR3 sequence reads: CASSPGGHYGYTF. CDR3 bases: TGTGCCAGCAGTCCCGGTGGACACTATGGCTACACCTTC.

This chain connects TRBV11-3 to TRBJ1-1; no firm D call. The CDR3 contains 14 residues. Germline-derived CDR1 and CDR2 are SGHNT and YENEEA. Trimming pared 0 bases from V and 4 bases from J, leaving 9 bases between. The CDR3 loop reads CASSLDRTSTEAFF. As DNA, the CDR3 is TGTGCCAGCAGCTTAGATAGGACGAGCACTGAAGCTTTCTTT.

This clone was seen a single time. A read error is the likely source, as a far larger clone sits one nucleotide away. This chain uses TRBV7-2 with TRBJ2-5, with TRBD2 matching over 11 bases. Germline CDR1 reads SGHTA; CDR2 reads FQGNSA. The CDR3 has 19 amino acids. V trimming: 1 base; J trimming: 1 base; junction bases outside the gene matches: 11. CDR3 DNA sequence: TGTGCCAGCAGCTTAGGTGGGCAGACTAGCGGGGTTGTCCAAGAGACCCAGTACTTC. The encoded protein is CASSLGGQTSGVVQETQYF.

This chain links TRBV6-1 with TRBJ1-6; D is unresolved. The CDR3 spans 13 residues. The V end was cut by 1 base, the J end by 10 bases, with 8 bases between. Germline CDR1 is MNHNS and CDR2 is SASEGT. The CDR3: CASSEGSVSPLHF. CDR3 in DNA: TGTGCCAGCAGTGAAGGCTCCGTCTCACCCCTCCACTTT.

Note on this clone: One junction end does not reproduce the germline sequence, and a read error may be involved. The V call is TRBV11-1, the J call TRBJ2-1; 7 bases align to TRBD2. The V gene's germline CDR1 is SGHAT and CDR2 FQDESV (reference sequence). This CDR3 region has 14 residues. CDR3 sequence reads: CASSPTFSGEGPVF. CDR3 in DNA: TGTGCCAGCAGCCCCACTTTCTCCGGGGAGGGCCCAGTCTTC.